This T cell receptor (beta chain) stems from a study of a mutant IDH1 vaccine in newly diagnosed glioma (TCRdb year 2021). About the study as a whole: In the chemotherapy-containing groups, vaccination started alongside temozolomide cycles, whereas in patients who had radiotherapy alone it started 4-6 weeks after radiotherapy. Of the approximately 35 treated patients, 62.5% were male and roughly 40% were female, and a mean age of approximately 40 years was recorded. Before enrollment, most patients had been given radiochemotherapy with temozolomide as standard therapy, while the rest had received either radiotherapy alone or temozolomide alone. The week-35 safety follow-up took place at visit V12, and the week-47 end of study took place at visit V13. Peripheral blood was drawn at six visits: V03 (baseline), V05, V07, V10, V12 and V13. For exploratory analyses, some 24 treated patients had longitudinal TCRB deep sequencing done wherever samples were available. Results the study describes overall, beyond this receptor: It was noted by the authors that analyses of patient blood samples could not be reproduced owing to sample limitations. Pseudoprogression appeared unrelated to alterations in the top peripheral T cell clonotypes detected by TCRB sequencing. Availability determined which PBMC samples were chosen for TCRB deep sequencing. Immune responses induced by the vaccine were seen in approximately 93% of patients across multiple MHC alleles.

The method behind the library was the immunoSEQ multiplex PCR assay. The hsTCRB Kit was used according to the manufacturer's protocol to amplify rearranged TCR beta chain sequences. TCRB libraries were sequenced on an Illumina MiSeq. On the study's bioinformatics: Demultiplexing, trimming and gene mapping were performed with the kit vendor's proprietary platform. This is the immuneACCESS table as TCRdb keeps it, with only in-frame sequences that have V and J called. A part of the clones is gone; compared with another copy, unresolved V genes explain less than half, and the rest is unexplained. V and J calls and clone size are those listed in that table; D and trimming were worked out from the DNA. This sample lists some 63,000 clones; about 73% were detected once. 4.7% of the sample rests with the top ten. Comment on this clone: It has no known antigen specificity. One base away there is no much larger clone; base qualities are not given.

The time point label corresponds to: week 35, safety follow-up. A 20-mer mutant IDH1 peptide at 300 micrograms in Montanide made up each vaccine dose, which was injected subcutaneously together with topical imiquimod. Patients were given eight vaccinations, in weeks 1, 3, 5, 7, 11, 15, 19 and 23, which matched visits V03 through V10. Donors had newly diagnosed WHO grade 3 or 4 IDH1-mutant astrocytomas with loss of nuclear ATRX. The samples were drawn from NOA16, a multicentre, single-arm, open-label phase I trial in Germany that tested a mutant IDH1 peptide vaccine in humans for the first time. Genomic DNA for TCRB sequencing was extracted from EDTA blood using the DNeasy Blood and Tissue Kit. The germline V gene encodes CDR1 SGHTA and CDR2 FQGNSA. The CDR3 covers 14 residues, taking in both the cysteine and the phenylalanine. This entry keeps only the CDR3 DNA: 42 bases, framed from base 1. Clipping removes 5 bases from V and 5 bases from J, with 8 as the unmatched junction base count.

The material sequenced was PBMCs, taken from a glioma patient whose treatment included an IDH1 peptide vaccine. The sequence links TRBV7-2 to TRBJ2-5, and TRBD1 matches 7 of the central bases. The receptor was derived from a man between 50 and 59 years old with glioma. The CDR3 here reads CASSIPGTAETQYF. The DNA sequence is TGTGCCAGCAGCATACCCGGGACAGCTGAGACCCAGTACTTC.